This is a list of T cell receptor beta chains from one sample in a study of T cell repertoires in cytomegalovirus infection. TCRdb processed the reads anew with MiXCR; each CDR3 protein has one entry. The sample has around 740,000 distinct CDR3 sequences; approximately 34% are singletons. Source material: PBMCs. The receptors originated from a human donor in good health (CMV status not recorded). Some clones in this sample may be carry-over from other donors' samples. Each CDR3 is given with its conserved first and last residue. Some rows mark clone size as missing; the rest say once, few, many or name a class of expanded clone.

J gene: TRBJ1-2
clone size: NA
V gene: TRBV7-8
CDR3 protein: CARSLDRRRGYTF

J gene: TRBJ2-1
clone size: NA
V gene: TRBV19
CDR3 protein: CASSMSVYNEQFF

J gene: TRBJ2-1
clone size: many
V gene: TRBV11-1
CDR3 protein: CASSLAGSAVNEQFF

J gene: TRBJ2-7
clone size: few
V gene: TRBV29-1
CDR3 protein: CSVEGTHTDSYEQYF

J gene: TRBJ2-7
clone size: many
V gene: TRBV7-8
CDR3 protein: CASSLAWRGVYEQYF

J gene: TRBJ1-4
clone size: few
V gene: TRBV27
CDR3 protein: CASSLSLGGGVEKLFF

J gene: TRBJ1-5
clone size: NA
V gene: TRBV11-2
CDR3 protein: CASSLEGGPNQPQHF

J gene: TRBJ1-3
clone size: NA
V gene: TRBV7-9
CDR3 protein: CASSYRDVSSGNTIYF

J gene: TRBJ2-7
clone size: NA
V gene: TRBV27
CDR3 protein: CASSFSDRSSYEQYF

J gene: TRBJ2-7
clone size: few
V gene: TRBV7-9
CDR3 protein: CASGNGAYEQYF

J gene: TRBJ2-1
clone size: NA
V gene: TRBV29-1
CDR3 protein: CSVDKGLPSYNEQFF

J gene: TRBJ1-2
clone size: NA
V gene: TRBV5-6
CDR3 protein: CASSWNRDNYGYTF

J gene: TRBJ1-1
clone size: NA
V gene: TRBV7-8
CDR3 protein: CASSLGARSSTEAFF

J gene: TRBJ2-5
clone size: few
V gene: TRBV20-1
CDR3 protein: CSGDSQETQYF

J gene: TRBJ2-3
clone size: NA
V gene: TRBV4-2
CDR3 protein: CASSQGLAGGLFSTDTQYF

J gene: TRBJ1-5
clone size: NA
V gene: TRBV19
CDR3 protein: CASSYADRINQPQHF

J gene: TRBJ2-1
clone size: few
V gene: TRBV5-4
CDR3 protein: CASSSQDNRNQQFF

J gene: TRBJ1-1
clone size: NA
V gene: TRBV29-1
CDR3 protein: CSVVIETTEAFF

J gene: TRBJ2-3
clone size: few
V gene: TRBV7-2
CDR3 protein: CASSLGSGRDTQYF

J gene: TRBJ1-6
clone size: NA
V gene: TRBV7-9
CDR3 protein: CASSLGWSNSPLHF

J gene: TRBJ2-1
clone size: NA
V gene: TRBV7-8
CDR3 protein: CASSTGRGWGNSYNEQFF

J gene: TRBJ1-1
clone size: NA
V gene: TRBV7-6
CDR3 protein: CASSLAQQPRPNTEAFF

J gene: TRBJ1-5
clone size: NA
V gene: TRBV7-8
CDR3 protein: CASSLQGGPQHF

J gene: TRBJ2-1
clone size: NA
V gene: TRBV20-1
CDR3 protein: CSAPGSRHNEQFF

J gene: TRBJ1-5
clone size: NA
V gene: TRBV4-1
CDR3 protein: CASSQDSGQAYSNQPQHF

J gene: TRBJ1-1
clone size: NA
V gene: TRBV29-1
CDR3 protein: CSVERGPSEAFF

J gene: TRBJ2-7
clone size: few
V gene: TRBV4-1
CDR3 protein: CASSPWALGRGSEQYF

J gene: TRBJ1-4
clone size: few
V gene: TRBV12-3/TRBV12-4
CDR3 protein: CASSLWEKLFF

J gene: TRBJ1-5
clone size: many
V gene: TRBV25-1
CDR3 protein: CASSSDVYSNQPQHF

J gene: TRBJ1-1
clone size: NA
V gene: TRBV5-1
CDR3 protein: CASSKGQGLGEAFF

J gene: TRBJ2-2
clone size: many
V gene: TRBV7-2
CDR3 protein: CASSFLRGTGELFF

J gene: TRBJ2-3
clone size: few
V gene: TRBV12-3/TRBV12-4
CDR3 protein: CASSPGGGFRVTDTQYF

J gene: TRBJ1-6
clone size: many
V gene: TRBV20-1
CDR3 protein: CSARPLGDRDNSPLHF

J gene: TRBJ1-1
clone size: many
V gene: TRBV7-6
CDR3 protein: CASSPRQGGTEAFF

J gene: TRBJ1-2
clone size: NA
V gene: TRBV12-3/TRBV12-4
CDR3 protein: CASIQTATNYGYTF

J gene: TRBJ1-1
clone size: NA
V gene: TRBV6-5
CDR3 protein: CASTKPEGTEAFF

J gene: TRBJ1-3
clone size: NA
V gene: TRBV3-1
CDR3 protein: CASSQRLSVVVNTIYF

J gene: TRBJ1-3
clone size: few
V gene: TRBV27
CDR3 protein: CASSLSFTTSGNTIYF

J gene: TRBJ1-5
clone size: NA
V gene: TRBV29-1
CDR3 protein: CSVDLGTGGGNQPQHF

J gene: TRBJ2-5
clone size: NA
V gene: TRBV20-1
CDR3 protein: CSASRREGRETQYF

J gene: TRBJ2-1
clone size: NA
V gene: TRBV29-1
CDR3 protein: CSVEAQWGLQFF

J gene: TRBJ2-1
clone size: few
V gene: TRBV6-6
CDR3 protein: CASTYGASLGTYNEQFF

J gene: TRBJ2-2
clone size: few
V gene: TRBV28
CDR3 protein: CASSPRRGQNTGELFF

J gene: TRBJ1-2
clone size: NA
V gene: TRBV29-1
CDR3 protein: CSVASRDRLYGYTF

J gene: TRBJ2-6
clone size: NA
V gene: TRBV29-1
CDR3 protein: CSVVESGANVLTF

J gene: TRBJ1-6
clone size: many
V gene: TRBV7-2
CDR3 protein: CASSLPWDNSPLHF

J gene: TRBJ2-7
clone size: few
V gene: TRBV28
CDR3 protein: CACRDSFFYEQYF

J gene: TRBJ2-7
clone size: NA
V gene: TRBV7-6
CDR3 protein: CASSLDLAGAREQYF

J gene: TRBJ1-2
clone size: NA
V gene: TRBV7-3
CDR3 protein: CASSPQQGVGLEF

J gene: TRBJ2-7
clone size: few
V gene: TRBV12-3/TRBV12-4
CDR3 protein: CASSTQGSGIGYEQYF

J gene: TRBJ1-2
clone size: NA
V gene: TRBV7-2
CDR3 protein: CASSRQGAGYVYTF

J gene: TRBJ1-5
clone size: NA
V gene: TRBV5-3
CDR3 protein: CASSQSSGQPQHF